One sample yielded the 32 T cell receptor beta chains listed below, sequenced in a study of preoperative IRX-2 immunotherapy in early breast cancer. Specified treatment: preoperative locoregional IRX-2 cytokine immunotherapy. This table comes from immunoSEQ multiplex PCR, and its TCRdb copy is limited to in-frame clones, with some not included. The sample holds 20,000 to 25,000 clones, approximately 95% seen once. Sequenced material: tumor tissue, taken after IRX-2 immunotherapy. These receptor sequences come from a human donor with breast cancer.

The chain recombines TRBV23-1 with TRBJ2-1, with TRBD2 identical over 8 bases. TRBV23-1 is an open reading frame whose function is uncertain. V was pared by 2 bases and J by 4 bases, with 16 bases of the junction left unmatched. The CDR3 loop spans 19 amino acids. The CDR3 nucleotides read TGCGCCAGCAGTCAAAAACAGCGTCCGGGACTAGGGCATTACAATGAGCAGTTCTTC. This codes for CASSQKQRPGLGHYNEQFF.

CDR3 sequence reads: CASSPAPSGGGEQYF. The CDR3, as DNA: TGTGCCAGCAGCCCGGCTCCTAGCGGGGGCGGAGAGCAGTACTTC. This chain uses TRBV5-4 with TRBJ2-7; 10 nucleotides line up with TRBD2. Germline trimming cut 4 bases from V and 7 bases from J; bases unmatched to any gene: 11. CDR1 and CDR2 (germline): SGHNT, YYREEE (reference sequence). The CDR3 runs 15 residues.

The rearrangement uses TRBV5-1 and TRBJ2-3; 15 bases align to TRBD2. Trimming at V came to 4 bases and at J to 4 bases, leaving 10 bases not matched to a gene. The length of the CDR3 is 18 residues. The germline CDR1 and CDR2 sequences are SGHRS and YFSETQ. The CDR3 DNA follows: TGCGCCAGCAGCACGGGACTAGCGGGAGGAATGATCGCAGATACGCAGTATTTT. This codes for CASSTGLAGGMIADTQYF.

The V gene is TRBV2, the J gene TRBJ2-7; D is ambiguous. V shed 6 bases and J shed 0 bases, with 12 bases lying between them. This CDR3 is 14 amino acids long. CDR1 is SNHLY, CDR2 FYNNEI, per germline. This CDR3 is CASSYRAYSYEQYF. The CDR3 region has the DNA TGTGCCAGCAGCTACAGAGCCTACTCCTACGAGCAGTACTTC. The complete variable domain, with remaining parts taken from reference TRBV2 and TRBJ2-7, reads EPEVTQTPSHQVTQMGQEVILRCVPISNHLYFYWYRQILGQKVEFLVSFYNNEISEKSEIFDDQFSVERPDGSNFTLKIRSTKLEDSAMYFCASSYRAYSYEQYFGPGTRLTVT.

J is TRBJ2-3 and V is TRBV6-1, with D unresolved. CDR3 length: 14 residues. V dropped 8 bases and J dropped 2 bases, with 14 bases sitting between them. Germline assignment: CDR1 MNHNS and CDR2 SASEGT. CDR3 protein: CASLVGRSTDTQYF. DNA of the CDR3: TGTGCCAGCTTGGTGGGCAGGTCCACAGATACGCAGTATTTT.

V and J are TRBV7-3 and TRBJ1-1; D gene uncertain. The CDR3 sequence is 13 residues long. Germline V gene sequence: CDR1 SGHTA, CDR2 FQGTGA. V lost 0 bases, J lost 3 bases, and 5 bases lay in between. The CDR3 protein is CASSLTPDTEAFF. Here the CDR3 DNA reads TGTGCCAGCAGCTTAACGCCTGACACTGAAGCTTTCTTT.

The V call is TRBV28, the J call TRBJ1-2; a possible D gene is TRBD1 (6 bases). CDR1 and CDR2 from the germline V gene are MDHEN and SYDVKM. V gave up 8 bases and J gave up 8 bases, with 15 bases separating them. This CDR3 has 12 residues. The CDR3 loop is CASGLQGAGYTF. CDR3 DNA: TGTGCCAGCGGCTTACAGGGAGCAGGCTACACCTTC.

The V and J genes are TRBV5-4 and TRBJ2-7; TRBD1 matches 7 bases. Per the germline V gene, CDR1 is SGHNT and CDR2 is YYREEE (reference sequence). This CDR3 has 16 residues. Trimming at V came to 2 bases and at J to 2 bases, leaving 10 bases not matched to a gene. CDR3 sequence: CASSLEATGSTYEQYF. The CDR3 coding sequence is TGTGCCAGCAGCTTAGAGGCGACAGGGTCTACCTACGAGCAGTACTTC. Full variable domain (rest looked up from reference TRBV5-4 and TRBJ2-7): ETGVTQSPTHLIKTRGQQVTLRCSSQSGHNTVSWYQQALGQGPQFIFQYYREEENGRGNFPPRFSGLQFPNYSSELNVNALELDDSALYLCASSLEATGSTYEQYFGPGTRLTVT.

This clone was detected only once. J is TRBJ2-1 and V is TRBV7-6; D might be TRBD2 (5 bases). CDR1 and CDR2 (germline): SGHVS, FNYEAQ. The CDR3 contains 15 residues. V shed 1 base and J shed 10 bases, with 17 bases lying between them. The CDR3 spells CASSLGALRAGEQFF. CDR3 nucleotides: TGTGCCAGCAGCTTAGGGGCCTTGAGGGCCGGGGAGCAGTTCTTC.

CDR3 sequence (DNA): TGCAGTGCTAGTGGCAATCAGCCCCAGCATTTT. Encoded protein: CSASGNQPQHF. V usage is TRBV20-1 and J usage is TRBJ1-5, with D unclear. The CDR3 runs to 11 residues. CDR1 DFQATT and CDR2 SNEGSKA come from the germline V gene (reference sequence). V was pared by 3 bases and J by 2 bases, with 2 bases between.

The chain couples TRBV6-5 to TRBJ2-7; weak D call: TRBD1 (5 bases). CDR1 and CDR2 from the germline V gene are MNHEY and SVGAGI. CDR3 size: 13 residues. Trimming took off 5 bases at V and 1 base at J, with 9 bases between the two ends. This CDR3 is CASSRGPSYEQYF. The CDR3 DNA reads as TGTGCCAGCAGTAGGGGCCCGTCCTACGAGCAGTACTTC.

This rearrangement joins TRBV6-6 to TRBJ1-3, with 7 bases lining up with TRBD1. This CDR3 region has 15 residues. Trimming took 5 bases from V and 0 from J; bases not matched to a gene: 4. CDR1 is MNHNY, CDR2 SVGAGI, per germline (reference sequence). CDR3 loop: CASSRQGSSGNTIYF. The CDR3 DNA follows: TGTGCCAGCAGTCGACAGGGAAGCTCTGGAAACACCATATATTTT.

CDR3 sequence reads: CASSLDGGNTGELFF. In nucleotides, the CDR3 is TGTGCCAGCAGCTTGGACGGGGGGAACACCGGGGAGCTGTTTTTT. V is TRBV5-4 and J is TRBJ2-2; TRBD2 might be the D (6 bases). V was shortened by 0 bases and J by 1 base, with 7 bases between the two germline ends. Germline lookup yields CDR1 SGHNT and CDR2 YYREEE (reference sequence). The CDR3 covers 15 residues.

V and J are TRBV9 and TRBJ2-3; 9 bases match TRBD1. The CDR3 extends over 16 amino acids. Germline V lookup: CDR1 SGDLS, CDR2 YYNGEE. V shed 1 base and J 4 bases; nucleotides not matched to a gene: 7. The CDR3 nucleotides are TGTGCCAGCAGCGTAAAGACAGGGGGTTTTGCAGATACGCAGTATTTT. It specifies CASSVKTGGFADTQYF.

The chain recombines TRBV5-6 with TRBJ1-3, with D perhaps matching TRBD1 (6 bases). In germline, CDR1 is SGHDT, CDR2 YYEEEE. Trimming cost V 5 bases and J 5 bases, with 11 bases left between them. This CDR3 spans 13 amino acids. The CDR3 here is CASSWDTRNTIYF. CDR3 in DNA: TGTGCCAGCAGTTGGGACACCAGAAACACCATATATTTT.

This CDR3 reads CASSKEYYGYTF. The DNA for the CDR3 is TGTGCCAGCAGCAAAGAATACTATGGCTACACCTTC. The V call is TRBV5-6, the J call TRBJ1-2, with no clear D. The germline gives CDR1 SGHDT, CDR2 YYEEEE. The CDR3 consists of 12 residues. Trimming shortened V by 4 bases and J by 3 bases, and 7 bases separated the two germline ends.

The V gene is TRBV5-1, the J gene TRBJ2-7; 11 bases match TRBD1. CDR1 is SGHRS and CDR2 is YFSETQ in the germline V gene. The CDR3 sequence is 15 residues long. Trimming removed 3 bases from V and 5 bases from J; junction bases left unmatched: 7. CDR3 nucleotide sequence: TGCGCCAGCAGCTCCCGGGACAGGGGGTTCCACGAGCAGTACTTC. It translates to CASSSRDRGFHEQYF.

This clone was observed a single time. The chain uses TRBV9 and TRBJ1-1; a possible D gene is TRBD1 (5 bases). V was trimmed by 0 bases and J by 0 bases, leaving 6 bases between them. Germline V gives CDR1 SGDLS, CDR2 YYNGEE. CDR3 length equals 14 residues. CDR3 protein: CASSVGGVNTEAFF. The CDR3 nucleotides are TGTGCCAGCAGCGTAGGAGGGGTGAACACTGAAGCTTTCTTT.

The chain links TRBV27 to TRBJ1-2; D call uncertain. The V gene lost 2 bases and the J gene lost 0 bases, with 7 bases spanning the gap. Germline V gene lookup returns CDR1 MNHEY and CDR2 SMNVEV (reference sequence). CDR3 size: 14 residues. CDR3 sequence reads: CASSLIGTNYGYTF. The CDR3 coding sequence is TGTGCCAGCAGTTTAATAGGGACTAACTATGGCTACACCTTC.

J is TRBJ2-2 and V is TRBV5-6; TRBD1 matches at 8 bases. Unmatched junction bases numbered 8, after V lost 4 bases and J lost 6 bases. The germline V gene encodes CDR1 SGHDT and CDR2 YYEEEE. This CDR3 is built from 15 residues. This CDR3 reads CASSPGTGGPGELFF. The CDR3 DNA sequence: TGTGCCAGCAGCCCCGGGACAGGTGGGCCCGGGGAGCTGTTTTTT.

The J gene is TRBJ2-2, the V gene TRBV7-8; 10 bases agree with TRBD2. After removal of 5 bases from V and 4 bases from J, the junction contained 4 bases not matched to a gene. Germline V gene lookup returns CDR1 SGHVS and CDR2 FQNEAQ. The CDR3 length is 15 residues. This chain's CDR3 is CASSERGGTTGELFF. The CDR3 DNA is TGTGCCAGCAGCGAGCGGGGGGGTACCACCGGGGAGCTGTTTTTT.

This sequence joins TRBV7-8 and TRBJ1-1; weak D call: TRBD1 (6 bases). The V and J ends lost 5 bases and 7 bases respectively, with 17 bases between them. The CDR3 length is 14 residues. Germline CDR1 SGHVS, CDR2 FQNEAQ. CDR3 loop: CASSRTDLGREAFF. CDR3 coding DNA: TGTGCCAGCAGCCGGACAGATCTCGGGCGTGAAGCTTTCTTT.

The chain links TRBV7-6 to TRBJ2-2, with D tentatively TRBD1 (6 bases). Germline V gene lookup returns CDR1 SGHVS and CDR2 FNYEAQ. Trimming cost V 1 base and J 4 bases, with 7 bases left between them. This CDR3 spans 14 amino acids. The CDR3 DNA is TGTGCCAGCAGCTTAGGGGGGCCCACCGGGGAGCTGTTTTTT. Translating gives CASSLGGPTGELFF.

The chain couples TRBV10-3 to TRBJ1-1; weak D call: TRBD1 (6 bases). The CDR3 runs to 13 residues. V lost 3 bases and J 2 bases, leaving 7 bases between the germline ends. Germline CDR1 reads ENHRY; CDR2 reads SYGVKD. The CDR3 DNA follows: TGTGCCATCAGTGACAGGGGCAACACTGAAGCTTTCTTT. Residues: CAISDRGNTEAFF.

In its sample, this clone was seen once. Here the CDR3 reads CASSVGPGDNEQYF. The CDR3 region has the DNA TGTGCCAGCAGTGTCGGCCCGGGGGACAACGAGCAGTACTTC. The V call is TRBV9, the J call TRBJ2-7; the D gene could be TRBD1 or TRBD2 (6 bases each). Germline CDR1 is SGDLS and CDR2 is YYNGEE. V lost 5 bases, J lost 5 bases, and 17 bases lay in between. The CDR3 contains 14 residues. Complete variable domain (other parts from reference TRBV9 and TRBJ2-7): DSGVTQTPKHLITATGQRVTLRCSPRSGDLSVYWYQQSLDQGLQFLIQYYNGEERAKGNILERFSAQQFPDLHSELNLSSLELGDSALYFCASSVGPGDNEQYFGPGTRLTVT.

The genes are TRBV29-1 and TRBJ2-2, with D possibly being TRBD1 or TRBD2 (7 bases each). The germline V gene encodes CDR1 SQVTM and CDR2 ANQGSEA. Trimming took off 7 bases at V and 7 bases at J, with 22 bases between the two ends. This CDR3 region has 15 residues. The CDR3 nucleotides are TGCAGCGCCGGGGGGTTGGAGGCAGGGGGCGGGGAGCTGTTTTTT. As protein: CSAGGLEAGGGELFF.

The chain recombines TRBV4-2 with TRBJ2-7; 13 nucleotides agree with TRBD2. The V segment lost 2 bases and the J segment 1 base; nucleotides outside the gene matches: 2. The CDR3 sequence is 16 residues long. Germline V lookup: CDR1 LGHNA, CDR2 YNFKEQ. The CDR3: CASSQLLAGGSYEQYF. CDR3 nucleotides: TGTGCCAGCAGCCAATTACTAGCGGGAGGGTCCTACGAGCAGTACTTC.

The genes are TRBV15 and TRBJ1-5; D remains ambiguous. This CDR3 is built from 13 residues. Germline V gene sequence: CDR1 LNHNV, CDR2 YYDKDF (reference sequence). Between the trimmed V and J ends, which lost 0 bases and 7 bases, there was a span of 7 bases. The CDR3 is CATSRDIGQPQHF. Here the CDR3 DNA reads TGTGCCACCAGCAGAGATATTGGGCAGCCCCAGCATTTT. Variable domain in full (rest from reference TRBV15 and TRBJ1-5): DAMVIQNPRYQVTQFGKPVTLSCSQTLNHNVMYWYQQKSSQAPKLLFHYYDKDFNNEADTPDNFQSRRPNTSFCFLDIRSPGLGDTAMYLCATSRDIGQPQHFGDGTRLSIL.

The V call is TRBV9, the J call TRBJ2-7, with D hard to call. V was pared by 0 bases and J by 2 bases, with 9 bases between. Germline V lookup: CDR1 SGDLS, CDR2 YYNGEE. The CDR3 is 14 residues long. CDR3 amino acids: CASSVGSSTYEQYF. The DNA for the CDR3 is TGTGCCAGCAGCGTAGGTTCCAGTACCTACGAGCAGTACTTC. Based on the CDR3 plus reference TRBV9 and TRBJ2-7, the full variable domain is DSGVTQTPKHLITATGQRVTLRCSPRSGDLSVYWYQQSLDQGLQFLIQYYNGEERAKGNILERFSAQQFPDLHSELNLSSLELGDSALYFCASSVGSSTYEQYFGPGTRLTVT.

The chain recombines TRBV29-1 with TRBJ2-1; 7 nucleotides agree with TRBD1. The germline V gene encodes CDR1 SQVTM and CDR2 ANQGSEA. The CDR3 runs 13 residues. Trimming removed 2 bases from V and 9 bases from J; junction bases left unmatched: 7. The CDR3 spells CSVENRGSGEQFF. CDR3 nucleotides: TGCAGCGTTGAAAACAGGGGATCGGGTGAGCAGTTCTTC.

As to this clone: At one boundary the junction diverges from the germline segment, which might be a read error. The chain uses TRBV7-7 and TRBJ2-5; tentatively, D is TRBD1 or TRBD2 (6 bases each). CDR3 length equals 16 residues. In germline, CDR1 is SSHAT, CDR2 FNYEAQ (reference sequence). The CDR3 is CASSLMEGGSQETQYF. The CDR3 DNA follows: TGTGCTAGCAGCTTGATGGAAGGGGGGAGCCAAGAGACCCAGTACTTC. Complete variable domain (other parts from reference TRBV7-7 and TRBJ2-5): GAGVSQSPRYKVTKRGQDVTLRCDPISSHATLYWYQQALGQGPEFLTYFNYEAQPDKSGLPSDRFSAERPEGSISTLTIQRTEQRDSAMYRCASSLMEGGSQETQYFGPGTRLLVL.

The DNA of the CDR3 is TGCAGTGCTATAAATGCCTACGAGCAGTACTTC. Translating gives CSAINAYEQYF. The chain uses TRBV20-1 and TRBJ2-7; D unclear. V lost 4 bases and J 2 bases, leaving 6 bases between the germline ends. Germline loops: CDR1 DFQATT, CDR2 SNEGSKA (reference sequence). CDR3 length: 11 amino acids.